The rows below give T cell receptor beta chains drawn from one sample of a study of T cell responses to AZD1222 COVID-19 vaccine. The table came from immunoSEQ multiplex PCR; TCRdb's copy has only in-frame clones and leaves some out. The data show approximately 70,000 clones, 70% to 90% seen once. The sample was peripheral blood, taken on day 0 of AZD1222 vaccination. Source of these receptors: an adult in good health. Both conserved end residues are part of each CDR3. D genes are given only for firm matches. Clone size is given for some rows only: seen once, a few or many times, or a class if the clone is expanded.

>.|.|TRBV5-1|TRBJ2-2
CASSLDSLSGELFF
TGCGCCAGCAGCTTAGACAGCCTTTCCGGGGAGCTGTTTTTT
>.|many|TRBV30|TRBJ2-4
CAWAGPPSIQYF
TGTGCCTGGGCCGGGCCCCCCAGCATTCAGTACTTC
>.|few|TRBV10-2|TRBJ2-7
CASSAGWVEQYF
TGCGCCAGCAGTGCAGGGTGGGTCGAGCAGTACTTC
>.|once|TRBV6-4|TRBJ1-1
CASSTQENTEAFF
TGTGCCAGCAGTACACAGGAGAACACTGAAGCTTTCTTT
>.|few|TRBV7-2|TRBJ1-1
CASSLSGNLITEAFF
TGTGCCAGCAGCCTCTCCGGGAACCTGATCACTGAAGCTTTCTTT
>.|once|TRBV3-1/TRBV3-2|TRBJ1-1
CASGGHLNTEAFF
TGTGCCAGCGGGGGACACCTGAACACTGAAGCTTTCTTT
>.|.|TRBV19|TRBJ1-1
CASVPRGRMNTEAFF
TGTGCCAGTGTCCCCCGGGGGCGAATGAACACTGAAGCTTTCTTT
>TRBD1|.|TRBV5-1|TRBJ2-5
CASSLTGAIQETQYF
TGCGCCAGCAGCTTGACAGGGGCCATCCAAGAGACCCAGTACTTC
>.|.|TRBV6-5|TRBJ1-5
CASSYSATGNQPQHF
TGTGCCAGCAGTTACTCCGCCACTGGCAATCAGCCCCAGCATTTT
>.|once|TRBV30|TRBJ1-4
CAWNLGAVNEKLFF
TGTGCCTGGAACCTGGGGGCAGTTAATGAAAAACTGTTTTTT
>.|.|TRBV7-2|TRBJ2-1
CASSTRGVDEQFF
TGTGCCAGCAGCACTAGGGGGGTAGATGAGCAGTTCTTC
>TRBD1|.|TRBV27|TRBJ1-1
CASSSETGSTEAFF
TGTGCCAGCAGTTCCGAGACAGGGAGCACTGAAGCTTTCTTT
>.|.|TRBV11-2|TRBJ2-5
CASSLGAGAQETQYF
TGTGCCAGCAGCTTAGGGGCAGGGGCCCAAGAGACCCAGTACTTC
>.|.|TRBV28|TRBJ1-5
CASSFLREEQPQHF
TGTGCCAGCAGTTTTTTAAGGGAGGAACAGCCCCAGCATTTT
>TRBD2|.|TRBV5-5|TRBJ2-7
CASSEGLAGGPAEQYF
TGTGCCAGCAGCGAGGGACTAGCGGGAGGGCCGGCCGAGCAGTACTTC
>.|.|TRBV11-2|TRBJ1-1
CASSNWAAEAFF
TGTGCCAGCAGCAACTGGGCGGCTGAAGCTTTCTTT